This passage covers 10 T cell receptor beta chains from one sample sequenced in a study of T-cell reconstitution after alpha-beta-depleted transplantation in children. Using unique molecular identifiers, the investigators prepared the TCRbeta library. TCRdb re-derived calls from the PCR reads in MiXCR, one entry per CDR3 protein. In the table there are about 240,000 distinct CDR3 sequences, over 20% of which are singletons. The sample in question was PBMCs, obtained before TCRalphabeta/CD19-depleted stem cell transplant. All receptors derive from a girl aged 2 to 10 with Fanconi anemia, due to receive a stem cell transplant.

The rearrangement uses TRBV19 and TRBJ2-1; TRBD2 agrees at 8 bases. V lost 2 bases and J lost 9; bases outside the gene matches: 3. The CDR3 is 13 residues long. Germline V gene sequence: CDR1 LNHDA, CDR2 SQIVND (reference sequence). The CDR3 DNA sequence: TGTGCCAGTAGTATACTTCTAGCGGGTGAGCAGTTCTTC. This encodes CASSILLAGEQFF.

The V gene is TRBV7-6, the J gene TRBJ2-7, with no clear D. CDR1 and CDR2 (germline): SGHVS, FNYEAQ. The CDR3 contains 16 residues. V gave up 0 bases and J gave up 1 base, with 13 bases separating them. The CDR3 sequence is CASSLAVGWESYEQYF. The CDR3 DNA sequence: TGTGCCAGCAGCTTAGCGGTAGGGTGGGAATCCTACGAGCAGTACTTC.

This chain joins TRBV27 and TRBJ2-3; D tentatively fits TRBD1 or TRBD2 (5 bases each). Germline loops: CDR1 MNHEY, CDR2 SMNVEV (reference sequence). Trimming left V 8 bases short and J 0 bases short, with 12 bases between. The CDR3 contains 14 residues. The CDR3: CASYGASSTDTQYF. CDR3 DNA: TGTGCCAGCTACGGGGCGTCAAGCACAGATACGCAGTATTTT.

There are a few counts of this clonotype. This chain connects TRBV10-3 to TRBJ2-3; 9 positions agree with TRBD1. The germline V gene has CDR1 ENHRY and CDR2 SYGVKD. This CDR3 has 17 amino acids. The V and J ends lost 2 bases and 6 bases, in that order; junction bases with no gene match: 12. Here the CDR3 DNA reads TGTGCCATCAGTGAGAGTATAGGGACAGGGATATCGGATACGCAGTATTTT. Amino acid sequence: CAISESIGTGISDTQYF.

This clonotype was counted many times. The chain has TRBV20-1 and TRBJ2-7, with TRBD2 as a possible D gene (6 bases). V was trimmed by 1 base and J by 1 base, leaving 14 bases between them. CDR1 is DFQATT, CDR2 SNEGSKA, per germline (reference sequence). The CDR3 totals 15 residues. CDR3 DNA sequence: TGCAGTGCTAGAGCGGGACTTCAATCTTCCTACGAGCAGTACTTC. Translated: CSARAGLQSSYEQYF.

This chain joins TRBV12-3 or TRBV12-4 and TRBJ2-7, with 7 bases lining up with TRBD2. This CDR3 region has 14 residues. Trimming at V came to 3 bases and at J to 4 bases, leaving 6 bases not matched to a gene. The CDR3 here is CASSFRGESYEQYF. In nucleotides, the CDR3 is TGTGCCAGCAGTTTCCGGGGGGAGTCATACGAGCAGTACTTC.

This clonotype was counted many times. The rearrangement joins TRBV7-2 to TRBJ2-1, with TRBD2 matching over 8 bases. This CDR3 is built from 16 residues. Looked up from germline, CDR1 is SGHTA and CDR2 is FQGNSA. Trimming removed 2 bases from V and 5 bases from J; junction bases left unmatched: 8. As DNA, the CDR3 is TGTGCCAGCAGCTTAAATAAGCGGGGGCTTGACAATGAGCAGTTCTTC. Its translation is CASSLNKRGLDNEQFF.

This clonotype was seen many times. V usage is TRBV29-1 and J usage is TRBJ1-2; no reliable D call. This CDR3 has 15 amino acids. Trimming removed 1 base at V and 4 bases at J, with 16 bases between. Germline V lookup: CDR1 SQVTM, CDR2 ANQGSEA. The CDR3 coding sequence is TGCAGCGTTGAAGGCCACGATTCCCTCCTCTATGGCTACACCTTC. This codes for CSVEGHDSLLYGYTF.

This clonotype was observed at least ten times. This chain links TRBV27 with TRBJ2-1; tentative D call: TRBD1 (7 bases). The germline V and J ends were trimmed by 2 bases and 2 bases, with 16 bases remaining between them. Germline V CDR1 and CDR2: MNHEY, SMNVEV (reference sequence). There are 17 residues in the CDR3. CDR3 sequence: CASSLLTQGGPYNEQFF. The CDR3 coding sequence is TGTGCCAGCAGTTTACTCACGCAGGGGGGACCCTACAATGAGCAGTTCTTC.

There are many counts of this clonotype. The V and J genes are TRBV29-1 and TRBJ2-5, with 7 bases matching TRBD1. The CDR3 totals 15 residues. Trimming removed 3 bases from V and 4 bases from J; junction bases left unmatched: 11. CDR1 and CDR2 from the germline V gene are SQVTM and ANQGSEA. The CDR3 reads CSVDAQTGITETQYF. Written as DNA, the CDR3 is TGCAGCGTTGATGCCCAGACAGGGATCACAGAGACCCAGTACTTC.